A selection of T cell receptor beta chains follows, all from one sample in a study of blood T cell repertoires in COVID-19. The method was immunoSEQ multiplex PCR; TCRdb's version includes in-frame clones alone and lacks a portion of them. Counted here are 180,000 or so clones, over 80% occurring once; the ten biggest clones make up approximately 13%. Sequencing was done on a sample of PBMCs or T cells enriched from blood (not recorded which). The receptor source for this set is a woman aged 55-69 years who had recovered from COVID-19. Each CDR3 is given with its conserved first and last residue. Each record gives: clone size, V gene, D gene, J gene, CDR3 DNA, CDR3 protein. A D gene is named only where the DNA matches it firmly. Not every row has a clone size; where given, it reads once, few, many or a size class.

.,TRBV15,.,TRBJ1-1,TGTGCCACCAGCAGATCCGGACCTGGGAGGGAATACACTGAAGCTTTCTTT,CATSRSGPGREYTEAFF
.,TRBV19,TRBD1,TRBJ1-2,TGTGCCAGTAGTATACAGGGGGTTAACTATGGCTACACCTTC,CASSIQGVNYGYTF
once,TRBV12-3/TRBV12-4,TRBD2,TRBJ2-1,TGTGCCAGCACGGGACTAGATACTGAGCAGTTCTTC,CASTGLDTEQFF
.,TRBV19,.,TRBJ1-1,TGTGCCAGTAGTTTGACAGGATTGAACACTGAAGCTTTCTTT,CASSLTGLNTEAFF
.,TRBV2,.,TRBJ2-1,TGTGCCAGCAGTCCCGACACCAATGAGCAGTTCTTC,CASSPDTNEQFF
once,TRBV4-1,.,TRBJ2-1,TGCGCCAGCAGCCAAAGATATGGCTCTCAGGCGCTCAATGAGCAGTTCTTC,CASSQRYGSQALNEQFF
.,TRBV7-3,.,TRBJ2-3,TGTGCCAGCAGCTTAGACAGTGGGTTCACGCAGTATTTT,CASSLDSGFTQYF
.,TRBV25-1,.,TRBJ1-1,TGTGCCAGCAGTGATCCTAACACTGAAGCTTTCTTT,CASSDPNTEAFF
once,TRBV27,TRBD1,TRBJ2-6,TGTGCCAGCAGTTTGGGACAGGGAACTGGGGCCAACGTCCTGACTTTC,CASSLGQGTGANVLTF
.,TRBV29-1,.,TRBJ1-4,TGCAGCGCTATGACTTACCCTTGGGCTAATGAAAAACTGTTTTTT,CSAMTYPWANEKLFF
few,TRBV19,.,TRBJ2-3,TGTGCCAGTAGTATAGCAGCGGGGACACAGTATTTT,CASSIAAGTQYF
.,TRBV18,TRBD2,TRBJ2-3,TGTGCCAGCTCACCGGCTAGCGGGAGGTCAGCGAATACGCAGTATTTT,CASSPASGRSANTQYF
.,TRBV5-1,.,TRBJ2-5,TGCGCCAGCAGTATGAGTGAAGAGACCCAGTACTTC,CASSMSEETQYF
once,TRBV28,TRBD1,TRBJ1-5,TGTGCCAGCAGTCTAAATTACCGACAGGGGAAGGGGAATCAGCCCCAGCATTTT,CASSLNYRQGKGNQPQHF
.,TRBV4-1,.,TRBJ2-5,TGCGCCAGCAGCCATCAGTTTGTCGGGAAAGGGGAGACCCAGTACTTC,CASSHQFVGKGETQYF